Reported below is one T cell receptor (beta chain). V was pared by 2 bases and J by 1 base, with 7 bases of the junction left unmatched. This CDR3 comprises 16 residues. Germline-derived CDR1 and CDR2 are SGHRS and YFSETQ. The time point is: pre-treatment sample, taken before nivolumab and TIL therapy. The data are from a study of TIL therapy for anti-PD-1-resistant metastatic lung cancer. The libraries were made with immunoSEQ v3. The data were produced by immunoSEQ multiplex PCR, yet TCRdb's version contains in-frame clones alone and is incomplete. The table has about 60,000 clones, under 75% seen once.

Source: blood, taken at baseline. This TCR was sampled from a person aged 25-80 years with non-small cell lung cancer. This sequence joins TRBV5-1 and TRBJ2-5; 8 nucleotides match TRBD1. CDR3 nucleotides: TGCGCCAGCAGCTTCGGGGGACAGGCGCTCCAAGAGACCCAGTACTTC. Its protein is CASSFGGQALQETQYF.